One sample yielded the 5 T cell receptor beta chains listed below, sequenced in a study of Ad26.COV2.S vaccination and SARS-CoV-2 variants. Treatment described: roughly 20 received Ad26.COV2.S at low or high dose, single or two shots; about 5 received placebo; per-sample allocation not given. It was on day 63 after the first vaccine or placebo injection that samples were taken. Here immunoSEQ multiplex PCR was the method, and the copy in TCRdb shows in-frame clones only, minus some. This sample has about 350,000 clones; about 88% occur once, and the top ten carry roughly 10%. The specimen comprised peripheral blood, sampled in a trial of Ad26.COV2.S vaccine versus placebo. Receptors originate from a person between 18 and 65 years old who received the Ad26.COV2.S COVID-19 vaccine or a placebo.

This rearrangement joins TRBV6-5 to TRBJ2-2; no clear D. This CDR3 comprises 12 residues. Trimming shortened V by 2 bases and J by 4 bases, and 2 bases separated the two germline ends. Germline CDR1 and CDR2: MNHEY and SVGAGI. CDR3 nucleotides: TGTGCCAGCAGTTACCCCACCGGGGAGCTGTTTTTT. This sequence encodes CASSYPTGELFF.

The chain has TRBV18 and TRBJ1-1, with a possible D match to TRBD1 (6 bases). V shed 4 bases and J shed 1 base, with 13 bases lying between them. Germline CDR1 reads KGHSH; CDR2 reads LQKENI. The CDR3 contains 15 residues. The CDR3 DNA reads TGTGCCAGCTCACGCCGACAGGAGGAGAACACTGAAGCTTTCTTT. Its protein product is CASSRRQEENTEAFF.

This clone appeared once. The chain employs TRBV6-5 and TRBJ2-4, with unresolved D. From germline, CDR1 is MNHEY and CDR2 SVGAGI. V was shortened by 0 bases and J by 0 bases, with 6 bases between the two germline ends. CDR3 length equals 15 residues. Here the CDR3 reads CASSYSTRAKNIQYF. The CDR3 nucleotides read TGTGCCAGCAGTTACTCAACTCGAGCCAAAAACATTCAGTACTTC.

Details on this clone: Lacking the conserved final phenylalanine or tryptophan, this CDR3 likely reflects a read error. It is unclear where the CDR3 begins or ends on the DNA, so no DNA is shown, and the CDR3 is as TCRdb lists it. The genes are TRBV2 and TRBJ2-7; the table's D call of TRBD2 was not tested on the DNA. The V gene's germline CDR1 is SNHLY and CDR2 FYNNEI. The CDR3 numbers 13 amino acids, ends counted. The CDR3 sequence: CASSGTSGSLVGL.

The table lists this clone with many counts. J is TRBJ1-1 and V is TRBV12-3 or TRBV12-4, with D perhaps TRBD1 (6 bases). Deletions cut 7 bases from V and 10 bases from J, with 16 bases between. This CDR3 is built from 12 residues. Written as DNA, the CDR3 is TGTGCCAGCACACCTCAGGGGATGGCAGCTTTCTTT. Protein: CASTPQGMAAFF.